This TCR beta chain originates from a study of cytomegalovirus exposure and HLA in healthy donors. Study-wide findings and caveats: Listed as cytomegalovirus-associated were 150 or so TCR beta chains. A few of the chains that were CMV-associated were confirmed in vitro to be specific for CMV antigens.

Donors showed nominal health when sampled, although they likely had unrecorded immune exposures. The PCR had 60 Vbeta and 13 Jbeta primers. The assay was immunoSEQ multiplex PCR, and TCRdb's table has in-frame clones only and misses some. The sample yields some 150,000 clones, about two thirds seen once. Note on this clone: Antigen unknown.

The origin of this receptor is a woman in her thirties in good health and CMV-seronegative. The sequenced material came from PBMCs.

The CDR3 region is CASRPLQGATTDTQYF. The CDR3, as DNA: TGCGCCAGCAGGCCATTGCAGGGCGCCACCACAGATACGCAGTATTTT. This chain connects TRBV5-1 to TRBJ2-3; TRBD1 might be the D (5 bases). CDR1 SGHRS and CDR2 YFSETQ come from the germline V gene. The CDR3 sequence is 16 residues long. V was shortened by 5 bases and J by 2 bases, with 18 bases between the two germline ends.